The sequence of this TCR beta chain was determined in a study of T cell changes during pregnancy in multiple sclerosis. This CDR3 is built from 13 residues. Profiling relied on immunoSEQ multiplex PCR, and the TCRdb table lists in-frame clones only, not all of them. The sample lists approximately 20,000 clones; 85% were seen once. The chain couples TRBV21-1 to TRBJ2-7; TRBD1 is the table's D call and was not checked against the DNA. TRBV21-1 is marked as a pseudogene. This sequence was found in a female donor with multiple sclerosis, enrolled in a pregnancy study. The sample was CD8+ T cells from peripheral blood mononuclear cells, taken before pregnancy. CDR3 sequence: CASSGHRPYEQYF. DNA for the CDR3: TGTGCCAGCAGCGGGCATCGTCCCTACGAGCAGTACTTC.